The next 9 T cell receptor beta chains were all read from a single sample in a study of shared clonotypes between healthy human individuals. Sequencing was performed with immunoSEQ multiplex PCR; in TCRdb, only in-frame clones are kept and a portion is missing. The data contain about 990,000 clones, 70% to 80% of them seen just once; the ten biggest clones take up under 0.8%. The material sequenced was memory CD4+ T cells from PBMCs. Subset noted: CD45RA-negative fraction. Every receptor here comes from a man in his late teens or twenties in good health. Some clones in this sample may be carry-over from other donors' samples.

The V and J genes are TRBV15 and TRBJ2-1; 9 bases are shared with TRBD2. The CDR3 runs to 16 residues. Trimming removed 1 base from V and 8 bases from J; junction bases left unmatched: 9. Germline values: CDR1 LNHNV, CDR2 YYDKDF (reference sequence). CDR3 amino acids: CATSRALAGGPYEQFF. As DNA, the CDR3 is TGTGCCACCAGCAGAGCCTTGGCGGGAGGGCCCTATGAGCAGTTCTTC. The full variable domain, its missing parts supplied by reference TRBV15 and TRBJ2-1, is DAMVIQNPRYQVTQFGKPVTLSCSQTLNHNVMYWYQQKSSQAPKLLFHYYDKDFNNEADTPDNFQSRRPNTSFCFLDIRSPGLGDTAMYLCATSRALAGGPYEQFFGPGTRLTVL.

The gene calls are TRBV10-3 and TRBJ1-1; 9 bases map to TRBD1. Germline trimming cut 6 bases from V and 8 bases from J; bases unmatched to any gene: 1. The CDR3 is 11 residues long. Germline V CDR1 and CDR2: ENHRY, SYGVKD. In nucleotides, the CDR3 is TGTGCCATCAGAGGGACAGGGGAAGCTTTCTTT. Encoded protein: CAIRGTGEAFF.

The rearrangement links TRBV7-9 to TRBJ1-2; TRBD1 matches 7 bases. The CDR3 contains 14 residues. Germline trimming cut 5 bases from V and 8 bases from J; bases unmatched to any gene: 11. Germline V gives CDR1 SEHNR, CDR2 FQNEAQ (reference sequence). CDR3 bases: TGTGCCAGCAGCGCCGGGACAGTGGAGCAGGGCTACACCTTC. Translation: CASSAGTVEQGYTF.

This clone was picked up a small number of times. The CDR3 sequence: CAWTANPRQSGYNQPQHF. The CDR3 DNA sequence: TGTGCCTGGACCGCAAACCCCAGACAATCAGGGTACAATCAGCCCCAGCATTTT. The genes are TRBV30 and TRBJ1-5, with D perhaps matching TRBD1 (5 bases). V was pared by 4 bases and J by 3 bases, with 25 bases between. Looked up from germline, CDR1 is GTSNPN and CDR2 is SVGIG (reference sequence). This CDR3 has 18 amino acids.

This rearrangement joins TRBV28 to TRBJ1-3; no clear D. The germline V gene encodes CDR1 MDHEN and CDR2 SYDVKM. The V and J ends lost 10 bases and 0 bases respectively, with 13 bases between them. The length of the CDR3 is 14 residues. The CDR3 nucleotides read TGTGCCATTCCCACCCTGAGCTCTGGAAACACCATATATTTT. This gives the protein CAIPTLSSGNTIYF. Full variable domain (missing parts from reference TRBV28 and TRBJ1-3): DVKVTQSSRYLVKRTGEKVFLECVQDMDHENMFWYRQDPGLGLRLIYFSYDVKMKEKGDIPEGYSVSREKKERFSLILESASTNQTSMYLCAIPTLSSGNTIYFGEGSWLTVV.

The V and J genes are TRBV14 and TRBJ2-5, with a weak D call TRBD2 (6 bases). V gave up 2 bases and J gave up 4 bases, with 11 bases separating them. The CDR3 is 14 amino acids. Per germline, CDR1 SGHDN and CDR2 FVKESK. The chain's CDR3 is CASSQYAGRETQYF. CDR3 nucleotide sequence: TGTGCCAGCAGCCAATACGCGGGGAGAGAGACCCAGTACTTC.

The count of this clone is one. This chain joins TRBV2 and TRBJ2-5; either TRBD1 or TRBD2 may fit D (6 bases each). V shed 3 bases and J shed 7 bases, with 15 bases lying between them. There are 14 residues in the CDR3. Germline V lookup: CDR1 SNHLY, CDR2 FYNNEI. The CDR3 sequence: CASSDSDGGGTQYF. The CDR3 DNA reads TGTGCCAGCAGTGATTCGGACGGAGGGGGGACCCAGTACTTC.

This clone was counted a few times. The V and J genes are TRBV5-1 and TRBJ2-4; D may be TRBD2 (5 bases). CDR3 length equals 15 residues. Trimming removed 3 bases from V and 3 bases from J, with 13 bases in between. Per germline, CDR1 SGHRS and CDR2 YFSETQ. The CDR3 DNA is TGCGCCAGCAGCTCGGAGCAGGAGGTCAAAAACATTCAGTACTTC. Its translation is CASSSEQEVKNIQYF.

The J gene is TRBJ1-2, the V gene TRBV7-2; no definite D call. V dropped 5 bases and J dropped 0 bases, with 13 bases sitting between them. The germline V gene has CDR1 SGHTA and CDR2 FQGNSA. The CDR3 consists of 15 residues. CDR3 region: CASSPEGSANYGYTF. The CDR3 DNA is TGTGCCAGCAGCCCAGAAGGATCCGCTAACTATGGCTACACCTTC.